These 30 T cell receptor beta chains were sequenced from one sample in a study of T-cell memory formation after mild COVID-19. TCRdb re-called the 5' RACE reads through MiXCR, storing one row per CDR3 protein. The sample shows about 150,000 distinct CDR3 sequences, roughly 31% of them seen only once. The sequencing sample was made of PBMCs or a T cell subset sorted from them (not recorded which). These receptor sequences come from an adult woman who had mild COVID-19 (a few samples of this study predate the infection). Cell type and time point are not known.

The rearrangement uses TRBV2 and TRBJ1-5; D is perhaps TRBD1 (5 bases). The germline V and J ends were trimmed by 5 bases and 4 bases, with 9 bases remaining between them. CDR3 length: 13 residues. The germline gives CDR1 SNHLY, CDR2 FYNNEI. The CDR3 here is CASSREGNQPQHF. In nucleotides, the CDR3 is TGTGCCAGCAGTCGAGAGGGGAATCAGCCCCAGCATTTT.

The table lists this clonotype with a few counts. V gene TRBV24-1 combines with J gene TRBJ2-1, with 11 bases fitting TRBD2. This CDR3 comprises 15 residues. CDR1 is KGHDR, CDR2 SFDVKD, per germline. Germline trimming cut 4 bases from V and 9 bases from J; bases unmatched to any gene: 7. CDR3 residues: CATSDRRLAGREQFF. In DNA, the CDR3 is TGTGCCACCAGTGACAGAAGACTAGCGGGACGTGAGCAGTTCTTC.

The CDR3: CASSLGGSGRGAYEQYF. The CDR3 nucleotides read TGTGCCAGCAGCTTAGGGGGGTCGGGACGAGGGGCTTACGAGCAGTACTTC. The V gene is TRBV7-9, the J gene TRBJ2-7, with D perhaps assigned TRBD1 or TRBD2 (5 bases each). Looked up from germline, CDR1 is SEHNR and CDR2 is FQNEAQ (reference sequence). The CDR3 totals 17 residues. The ends were cut back, 1 base at V and 4 bases at J, with 20 bases in the middle. Together with reference TRBV7-9 and TRBJ2-7, the CDR3 gives the full variable domain: DTGVSQNPRHKITKRGQNVTFRCDPISEHNRLYWYRQTLGQGPEFLTYFQNEAQLEKSRLLSDRFSAERPKGSFSTLEIQRTEQGDSAMYLCASSLGGSGRGAYEQYFGPGTRLTVT.

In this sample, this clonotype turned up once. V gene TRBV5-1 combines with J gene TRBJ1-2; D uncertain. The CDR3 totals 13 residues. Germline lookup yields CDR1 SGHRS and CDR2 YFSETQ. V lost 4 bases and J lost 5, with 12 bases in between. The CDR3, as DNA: TGCGCCAGCAGCGGGGAAAGTCCTTATGGCTACACCTTC. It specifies CASSGESPYGYTF.

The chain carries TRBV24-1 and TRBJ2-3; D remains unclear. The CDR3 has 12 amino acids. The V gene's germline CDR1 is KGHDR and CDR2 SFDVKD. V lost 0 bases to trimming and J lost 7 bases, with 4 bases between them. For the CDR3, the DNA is TGTGCCACCAGTGATTTGTGGCATACGCAGTATTTT. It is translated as CATSDLWHTQYF.

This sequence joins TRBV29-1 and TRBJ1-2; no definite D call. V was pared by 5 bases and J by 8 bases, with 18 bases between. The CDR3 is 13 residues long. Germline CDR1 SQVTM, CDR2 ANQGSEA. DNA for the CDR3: TGCAGCGTTAAAGGGTCATCCCTTAGCGGCTACACCTTC. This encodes CSVKGSSLSGYTF.

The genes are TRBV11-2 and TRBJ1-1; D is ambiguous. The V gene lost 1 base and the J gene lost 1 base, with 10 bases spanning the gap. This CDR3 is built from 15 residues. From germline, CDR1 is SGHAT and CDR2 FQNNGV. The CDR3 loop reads CASSLGVGPNTEAFF. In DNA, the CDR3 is TGTGCCAGCAGCTTAGGGGTAGGGCCGAACACTGAAGCTTTCTTT.

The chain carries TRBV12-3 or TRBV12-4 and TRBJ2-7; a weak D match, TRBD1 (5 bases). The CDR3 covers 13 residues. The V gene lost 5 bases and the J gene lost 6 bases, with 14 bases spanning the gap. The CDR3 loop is CASSPQDAGEQYF. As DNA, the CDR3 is TGTGCCAGCAGTCCACAGGACGCCGGCGAGCAGTACTTC.

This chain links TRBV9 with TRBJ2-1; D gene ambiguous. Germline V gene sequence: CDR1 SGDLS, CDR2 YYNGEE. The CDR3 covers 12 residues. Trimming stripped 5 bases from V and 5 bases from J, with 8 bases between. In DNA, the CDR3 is TGTGCCAGCAGTGTTACGAACAATGAGCAGTTCTTC. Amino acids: CASSVTNNEQFF.

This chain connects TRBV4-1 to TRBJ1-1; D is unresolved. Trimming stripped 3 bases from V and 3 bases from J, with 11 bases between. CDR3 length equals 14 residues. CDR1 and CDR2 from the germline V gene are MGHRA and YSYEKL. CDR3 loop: CASSHEAGYTEAFF. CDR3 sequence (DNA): TGCGCCAGCAGCCATGAGGCCGGTTACACTGAAGCTTTCTTT.

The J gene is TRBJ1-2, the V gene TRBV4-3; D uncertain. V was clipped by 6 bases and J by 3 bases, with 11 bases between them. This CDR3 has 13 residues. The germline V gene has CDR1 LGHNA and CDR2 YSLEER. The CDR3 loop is CASSRGADYGYTF. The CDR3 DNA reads TGCGCCAGCAGTCGAGGTGCTGACTATGGCTACACCTTC.

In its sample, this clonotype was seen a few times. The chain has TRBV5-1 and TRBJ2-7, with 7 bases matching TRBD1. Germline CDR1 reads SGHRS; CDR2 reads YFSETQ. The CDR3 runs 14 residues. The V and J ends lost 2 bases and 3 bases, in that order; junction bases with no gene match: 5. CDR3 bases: TGCGCCAGCAGCTTTGGACAGGTAAACTACGAGCAGTACTTC. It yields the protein CASSFGQVNYEQYF.

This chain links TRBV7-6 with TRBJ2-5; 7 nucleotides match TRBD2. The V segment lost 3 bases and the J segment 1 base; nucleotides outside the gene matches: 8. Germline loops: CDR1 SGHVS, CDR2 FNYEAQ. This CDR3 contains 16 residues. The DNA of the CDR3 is TGTGCCAGCAGCTTCTCGGGAGCGGGGACCCAAGAGACCCAGTACTTC. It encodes CASSFSGAGTQETQYF. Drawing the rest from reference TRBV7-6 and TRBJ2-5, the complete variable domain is GAGVSQSPRYKVTKRGQDVALRCDPISGHVSLYWYRQALGQGPEFLTYFNYEAQQDKSGLPNDRFSAERPEGSISTLTIQRTEQRDSAMYRCASSFSGAGTQETQYFGPGTRLLVL.

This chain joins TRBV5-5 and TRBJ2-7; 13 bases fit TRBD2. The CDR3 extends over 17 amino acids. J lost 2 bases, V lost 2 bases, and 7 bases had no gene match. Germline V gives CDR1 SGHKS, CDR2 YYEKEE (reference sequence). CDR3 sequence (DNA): TGTGCCAGCAGCTTTGGCCCCGGACTAGCGGGGGCCTACGAGCAGTACTTC. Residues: CASSFGPGLAGAYEQYF.

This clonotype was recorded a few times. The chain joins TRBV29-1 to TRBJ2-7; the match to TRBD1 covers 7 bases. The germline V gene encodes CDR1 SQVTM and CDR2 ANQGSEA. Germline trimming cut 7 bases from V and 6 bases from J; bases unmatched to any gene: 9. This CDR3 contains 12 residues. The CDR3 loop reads CSGGQQTSEQYF. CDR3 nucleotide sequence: TGCAGCGGGGGACAGCAGACTTCCGAGCAGTACTTC.

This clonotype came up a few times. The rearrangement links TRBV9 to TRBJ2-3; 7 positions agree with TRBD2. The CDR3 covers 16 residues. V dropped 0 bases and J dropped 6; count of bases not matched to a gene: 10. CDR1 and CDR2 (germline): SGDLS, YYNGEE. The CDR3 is CASSVEGAGVADTQYF. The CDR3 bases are TGTGCCAGCAGCGTAGAGGGTGCGGGAGTCGCTGATACGCAGTATTTT.

The CDR3 sequence: CASSLPYLGPDQETQYF. CDR3 bases: TGTGCCAGCAGCTTGCCATATCTGGGGCCCGACCAAGAGACCCAGTACTTC. The chain combines TRBV5-6 with TRBJ2-5, with D maybe TRBD1 (5 bases). The CDR3 is 17 residues long. Trimming pared 1 base from V and 0 bases from J, leaving 16 bases between. The germline CDR1 and CDR2 sequences are SGHDT and YYEEEE.

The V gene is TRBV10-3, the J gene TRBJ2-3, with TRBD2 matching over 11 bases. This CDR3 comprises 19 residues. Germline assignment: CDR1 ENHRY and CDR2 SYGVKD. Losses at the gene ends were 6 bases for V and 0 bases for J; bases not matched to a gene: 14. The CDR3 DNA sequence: TGTGCCATCAGAGGACTAGCGGGCAATTATCTTTCTAGCACAGATACGCAGTATTTT. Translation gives CAIRGLAGNYLSSTDTQYF.

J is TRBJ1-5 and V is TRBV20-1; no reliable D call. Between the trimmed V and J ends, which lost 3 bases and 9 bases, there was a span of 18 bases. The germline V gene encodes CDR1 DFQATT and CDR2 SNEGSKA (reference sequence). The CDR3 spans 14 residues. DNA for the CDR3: TGCAGTGCTAGTCAAGGGAGGACCGTAGGGCCCCAGCATTTT. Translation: CSASQGRTVGPQHF.

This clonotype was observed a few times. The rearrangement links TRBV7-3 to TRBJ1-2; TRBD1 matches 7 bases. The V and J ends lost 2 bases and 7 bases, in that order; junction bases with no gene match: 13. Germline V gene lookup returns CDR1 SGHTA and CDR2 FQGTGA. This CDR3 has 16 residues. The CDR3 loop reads CASSLGPGQVPGGYTF. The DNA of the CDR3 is TGTGCCAGCAGCTTAGGCCCCGGACAGGTCCCAGGTGGCTACACCTTC. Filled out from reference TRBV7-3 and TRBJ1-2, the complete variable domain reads GAGVSQTPSNKVTEKGKYVELRCDPISGHTALYWYRQSLGQGPEFLIYFQGTGAADDSGLPNDRFFAVRPEGSVSTLKIQRTERGDSAVYLCASSLGPGQVPGGYTFGSGTRLTVV.

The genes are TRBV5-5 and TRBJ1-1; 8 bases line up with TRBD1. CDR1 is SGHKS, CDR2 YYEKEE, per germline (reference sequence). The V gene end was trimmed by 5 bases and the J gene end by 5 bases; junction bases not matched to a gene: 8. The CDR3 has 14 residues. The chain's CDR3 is CASRQPGGMTEAFF. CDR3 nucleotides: TGTGCCAGCAGGCAACCAGGGGGCATGACTGAAGCTTTCTTT.

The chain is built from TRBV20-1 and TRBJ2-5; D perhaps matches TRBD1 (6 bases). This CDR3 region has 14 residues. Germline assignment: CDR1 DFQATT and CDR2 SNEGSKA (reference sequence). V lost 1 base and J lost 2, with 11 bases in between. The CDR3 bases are TGCAGTGCTAGAGCCTGGACAGAACAAGAGACCCAGTACTTC. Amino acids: CSARAWTEQETQYF.

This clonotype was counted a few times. CDR3 DNA: TGTGCCAGCAGTTCGGCCCAACCGACAGGGGAGCCCCAGCATTTT. It translates to CASSSAQPTGEPQHF. This chain uses TRBV27 with TRBJ1-5, with 8 bases aligning to TRBD1. J gave up 8 bases and V 4 bases, and 10 bases lay outside the gene matches. CDR3 length: 15 residues. Germline lookup yields CDR1 MNHEY and CDR2 SMNVEV (reference sequence).

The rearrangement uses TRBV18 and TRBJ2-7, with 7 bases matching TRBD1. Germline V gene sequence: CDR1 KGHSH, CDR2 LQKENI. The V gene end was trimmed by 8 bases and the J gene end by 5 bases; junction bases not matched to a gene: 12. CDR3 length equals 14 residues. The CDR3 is CASRRRDRIDEQYF. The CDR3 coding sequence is TGTGCCAGCCGCCGCCGGGACAGAATAGACGAGCAGTACTTC.

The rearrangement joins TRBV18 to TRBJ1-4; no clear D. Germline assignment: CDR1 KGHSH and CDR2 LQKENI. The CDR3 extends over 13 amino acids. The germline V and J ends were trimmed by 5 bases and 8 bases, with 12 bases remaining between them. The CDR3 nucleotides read TGTGCCAGCTCAATTCGGCGACAAGAAAAACTGTTTTTT. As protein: CASSIRRQEKLFF.

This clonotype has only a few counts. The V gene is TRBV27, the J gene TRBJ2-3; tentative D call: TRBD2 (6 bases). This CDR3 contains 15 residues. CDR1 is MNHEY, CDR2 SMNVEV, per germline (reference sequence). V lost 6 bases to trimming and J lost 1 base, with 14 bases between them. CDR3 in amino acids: CASRSPGLGTDTQYF. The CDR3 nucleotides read TGTGCCAGCAGATCACCGGGACTGGGCACAGATACGCAGTATTTT.

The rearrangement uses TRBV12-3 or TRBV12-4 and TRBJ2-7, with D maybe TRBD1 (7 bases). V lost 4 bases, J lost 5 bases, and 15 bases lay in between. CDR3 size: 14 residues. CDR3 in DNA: TGTGCCAGCAGTTGGCGGGGACAGAGCCACGAGCAGTACTTC. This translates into CASSWRGQSHEQYF.

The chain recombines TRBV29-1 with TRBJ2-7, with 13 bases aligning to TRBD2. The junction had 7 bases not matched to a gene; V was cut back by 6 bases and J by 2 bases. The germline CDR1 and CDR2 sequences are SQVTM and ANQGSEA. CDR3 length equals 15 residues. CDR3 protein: CSVQLGLAGPYEQYF. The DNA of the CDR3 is TGCAGCGTCCAACTGGGACTAGCGGGGCCCTACGAGCAGTACTTC.

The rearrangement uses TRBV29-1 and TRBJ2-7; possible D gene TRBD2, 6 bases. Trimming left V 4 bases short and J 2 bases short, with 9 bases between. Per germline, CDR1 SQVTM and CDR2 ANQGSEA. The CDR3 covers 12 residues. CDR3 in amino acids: CSVVRGAYEQYF. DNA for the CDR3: TGCAGCGTTGTGCGGGGAGCCTACGAGCAGTACTTC.

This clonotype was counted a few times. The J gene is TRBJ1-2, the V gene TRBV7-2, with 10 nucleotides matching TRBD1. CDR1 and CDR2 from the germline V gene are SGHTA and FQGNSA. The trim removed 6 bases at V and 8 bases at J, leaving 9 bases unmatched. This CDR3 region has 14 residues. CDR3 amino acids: CASRPTGGYPGYTF. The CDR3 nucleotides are TGTGCCAGCAGACCGACAGGGGGCTACCCGGGCTACACCTTC.